The next 15 T cell receptor beta chains were all read from a single sample in a study of blood T cell repertoires in COVID-19. Clones were read by immunoSEQ multiplex PCR, and TCRdb kept only the in-frame ones, dropping some. The repertoire includes about 140,000 clones, about four fifths of them detected once, and 1.6% sits in the top ten. The sequencing sample was made of peripheral blood. The origin of the receptors is a human donor in a cohort sampled during active COVID-19.

The chain uses TRBV29-1 and TRBJ2-5; no firm D call. The germline V gene encodes CDR1 SQVTM and CDR2 ANQGSEA. Trimming took 2 bases from V and 0 from J, leaving 4 bases between them. The CDR3 sequence is 12 residues long. For the CDR3, the DNA is TGCAGCGTTGAAAGCTACCAAGAGACCCAGTACTTC. This sequence encodes CSVESYQETQYF.

This rearrangement joins TRBV5-1 to TRBJ2-2, with 8 bases fitting TRBD1. The germline V gene has CDR1 SGHRS and CDR2 YFSETQ. V was clipped by 2 bases and J by 7 bases; unmatched bases: 10. The CDR3 length is 16 residues. The CDR3: CASSFLQDRAVGELFF. The CDR3 coding sequence is TGCGCCAGCAGCTTCCTTCAGGACAGGGCGGTCGGGGAGCTGTTTTTT.

The V and J genes are TRBV6-5 and TRBJ1-3; no reliable D call. In germline, CDR1 is MNHEY, CDR2 SVGAGI. This CDR3 spans 15 amino acids. The V end lost 7 bases, the J end lost 1 base, and 14 bases lay between the germline ends. The CDR3 DNA reads as TGTGCCAGCACCCCGATGGTAGCTTCTGGAAACACCATATATTTT. Translated: CASTPMVASGNTIYF.

The chain couples TRBV6-6 to TRBJ2-7; a possible D gene is TRBD2 (6 bases). V dropped 8 bases and J dropped 2 bases, with 16 bases sitting between them. The germline CDR1 and CDR2 sequences are MNHNY and SVGAGI (reference sequence). The CDR3 is 14 residues long. The CDR3 sequence is CASQASERTYEQYF. The CDR3 bases are TGTGCCAGCCAAGCTAGCGAACGAACCTACGAGCAGTACTTC.

The chain employs TRBV6-5 and TRBJ2-5; 7 bases map to TRBD2. V lost 8 bases and J lost 4; bases outside the gene matches: 13. The CDR3 sequence is 15 residues long. Germline CDR1 and CDR2: MNHEY and SVGAGI. The CDR3 region has the DNA TGTGCCAGCCGACCGGGAGGCCCGGTGGGAGAGACCCAGTACTTC. It codes for CASRPGGPVGETQYF.

The chain joins TRBV2 to TRBJ2-1; no definite D call. V lost 5 bases, J lost 8 bases, and 10 bases lay in between. Per germline, CDR1 SNHLY and CDR2 FYNNEI. The CDR3 spans 12 residues. The CDR3: CASSTGMDEQFF. The CDR3 DNA is TGTGCCAGCAGTACCGGTATGGATGAGCAGTTCTTC. Complete variable domain (other parts from reference TRBV2 and TRBJ2-1): EPEVTQTPSHQVTQMGQEVILRCVPISNHLYFYWYRQILGQKVEFLVSFYNNEISEKSEIFDDQFSVERPDGSNFTLKIRSTKLEDSAMYFCASSTGMDEQFFGPGTRLTVL.

The CDR3 DNA reads as TGTGCCAGCAGCCCGGACAGTGGGGCAGATACGCAGTATTTT. Translating gives CASSPDSGADTQYF. J is TRBJ2-3 and V is TRBV13, with D maybe TRBD1 (6 bases). The CDR3 contains 14 residues. Trimming left V 5 bases short and J 4 bases short, with 13 bases between. In germline, CDR1 is PRHDT, CDR2 FYEKMQ (reference sequence).

This clone was seen more than once but under ten times. The chain joins TRBV18 to TRBJ2-7; D may be TRBD1 (6 bases). Germline assignment: CDR1 KGHSH and CDR2 LQKENI. This CDR3 contains 14 residues. Trimming pared 8 bases from V and 3 bases from J, leaving 17 bases between. The CDR3 nucleotides are TGTGCCAGCACAGGAGGACAGAATAACTACGAGCAGTACTTC. This encodes CASTGGQNNYEQYF.

J is TRBJ1-4 and V is TRBV7-8; D may be TRBD1 (5 bases). Germline values: CDR1 SGHVS, CDR2 FQNEAQ. The CDR3 loop spans 15 amino acids. With 4 bases removed from V and 3 bases from J, the gap between germline ends came to 12 bases. CDR3 bases: TGTGCCAGCAGCTCGTTCAGGGTTCCTAATGAAAAACTGTTTTTT. This translates into CASSSFRVPNEKLFF.

The chain combines TRBV5-1 with TRBJ1-1; no definite D call. The germline gives CDR1 SGHRS, CDR2 YFSETQ. This CDR3 has 14 residues. With 1 base removed from V and 4 bases from J, the gap between germline ends came to 11 bases. The CDR3 protein is CASSLTVQGTEAFF. The CDR3 coding sequence is TGCGCCAGCAGCTTGACAGTGCAAGGCACTGAAGCTTTCTTT.

This sequence joins TRBV25-1 and TRBJ2-1, with D possibly being TRBD1 (5 bases). Trimming pared 2 bases from V and 6 bases from J, leaving 17 bases between. Germline values: CDR1 MGHDK, CDR2 SYGVNS. The CDR3 length is 16 residues. DNA of the CDR3: TGTGCCAGCAGTGAAAGGGGCCGTACTTCCGGCAATGAGCAGTTCTTC. Translation gives CASSERGRTSGNEQFF.

A few counts support this clone. The gene calls are TRBV24-1 and TRBJ2-7; D unresolved. In germline, CDR1 is KGHDR, CDR2 SFDVKD. Trimming removed 5 bases at V and 3 bases at J, with 4 bases between. The CDR3 is 11 amino acids. The CDR3 sequence: CATSAGYEQYF. The CDR3 coding sequence is TGTGCCACCAGTGCAGGCTACGAGCAGTACTTC.

The chain has TRBV9 and TRBJ2-1; 15 bases agree with TRBD2. V gave up 3 bases and J gave up 5 bases; unmatched junction bases: 0. CDR3 length: 15 amino acids. The germline V gene has CDR1 SGDLS and CDR2 YYNGEE. This CDR3 reads CASSGTSGRDNEQFF. The CDR3 nucleotides read TGTGCCAGCAGCGGGACTAGCGGGAGGGACAATGAGCAGTTCTTC.

This sequence joins TRBV7-9 and TRBJ2-2; no firm D call. Per the germline V gene, CDR1 is SEHNR and CDR2 is FQNEAQ (reference sequence). The CDR3 length is 15 residues. Between the trimmed V and J ends, which lost 1 base and 2 bases, there was a span of 8 bases. CDR3 nucleotide sequence: TGTGCCAGCAGCTTAGTGTCGGTTAACACCGGGGAGCTGTTTTTT. It codes for CASSLVSVNTGELFF.

There are a few counts of this clone. The sample holds other DNA sequences that translate to the same CDR3. The J gene is TRBJ1-5, the V gene TRBV5-1, with no clear D. V lost 1 base, J lost 2 bases, and 7 bases lay in between. Germline lookup yields CDR1 SGHRS and CDR2 YFSETQ. The CDR3 has 14 amino acids. The CDR3 sequence is CASSLTGGNQPQHF. In DNA, the CDR3 is TGCGCCAGCAGCTTGACCGGGGGCAATCAGCCCCAGCATTTT.